Below are 27 T cell receptor beta chains sequenced from a single sample in a study of cytomegalovirus exposure and HLA in healthy donors. Use of 60 Vbeta and 13 Jbeta primers characterized the PCR. Measured with immunoSEQ multiplex PCR; TCRdb has only the in-frame clones, and not every one. This table has about 120,000 clones, 80% appearing once. Sequenced: PBMCs. All receptors come from a female donor in good health and CMV-seropositive.

V and J are TRBV5-1 and TRBJ1-2, with 7 bases fitting TRBD1. The CDR3 loop spans 16 amino acids. Per the germline V gene, CDR1 is SGHRS and CDR2 is YFSETQ. The trim removed 0 bases at V and 0 bases at J, leaving 5 bases unmatched. The CDR3 is CASSLVTGATNYGYTF. The CDR3 region has the DNA TGCGCCAGCAGCTTGGTTACAGGGGCCACTAACTATGGCTACACCTTC.

This clone was seen just once. The V call is TRBV27, the J call TRBJ1-3; D gene ambiguous. There are 16 residues in the CDR3. Germline CDR1 MNHEY, CDR2 SMNVEV (reference sequence). Trimming took off 3 bases at V and 4 bases at J, with 16 bases between the two ends. The CDR3 nucleotides are TGTGCCAGCAGTTTCCAACAGCCCAATCGGGGAAACACCATATATTTT. It encodes CASSFQQPNRGNTIYF.

V is TRBV6-6 and J is TRBJ1-6; TRBD1 agrees at 7 bases. The junction had 6 bases not matched to a gene; V was cut back by 5 bases and J by 5 bases. The CDR3 runs 15 residues. Germline V gene data show CDR1 as MNHNY and CDR2 as SVGAGI (reference sequence). CDR3 amino acids: CASSHRGSNNSPLHF. The CDR3 DNA sequence: TGTGCCAGCAGTCACAGGGGCAGCAATAATTCACCCCTCCACTTT.

This rearrangement joins TRBV6-5 to TRBJ1-5; 8 bases map to TRBD1. With V trimmed by 6 bases and J by 6 bases, 7 bases remained unmatched. The germline CDR1 and CDR2 sequences are MNHEY and SVGAGI. This CDR3 comprises 14 residues. CDR3 loop: CASSRDRQGQPQHF. CDR3 sequence (DNA): TGTGCCAGCAGCAGGGACAGGCAAGGTCAGCCCCAGCATTTT.

The chain has TRBV11-2 and TRBJ2-5, with TRBD2 matching 8 bases. The J segment lost 0 bases and the V segment lost 7 bases, leaving 1 base of the junction unmatched. Germline assignment: CDR1 SGHAT and CDR2 FQNNGV. The CDR3 runs to 13 residues. The DNA of the CDR3 is TGTGCCAGCAAGCGGGAGTACCAAGAGACCCAGTACTTC. This gives the protein CASKREYQETQYF. The full variable domain, its missing parts supplied by reference TRBV11-2 and TRBJ2-5, is EAGVAQSPRYKIIEKRQSVAFWCNPISGHATLYWYQQILGQGPKLLIQFQNNGVVDDSQLPKDRFSAERLKGVDSTLKIQPAKLEDSAVYLCASKREYQETQYFGPGTRLLVL.

This chain connects TRBV6-5 to TRBJ2-3, with 9 bases that match TRBD1. The CDR3 has 16 residues. The V and J ends lost 2 bases and 2 bases, in that order; junction bases with no gene match: 5. CDR1 MNHEY and CDR2 SVGAGI come from the germline V gene. CDR3 nucleotide sequence: TGTGCCAGCAGTTACCGGGACAGGGCTATCACAGATACGCAGTATTTT. Amino acids: CASSYRDRAITDTQYF.

This chain joins TRBV7-9 and TRBJ1-5, with 7 bases matching TRBD1. Germline CDR1 SEHNR, CDR2 FQNEAQ (reference sequence). J lost 4 bases, V lost 1 base, and 1 base had no gene match. This CDR3 comprises 14 residues. The CDR3 region is CASSLEQGNQPQHF. DNA for the CDR3: TGTGCCAGCAGCTTAGAACAGGGGAATCAGCCCCAGCATTTT.

The chain links TRBV4-1 to TRBJ1-5; D is undetermined. V was pared by 1 base and J by 5 bases, with 18 bases between. The CDR3 covers 17 residues. Germline CDR1 MGHRA, CDR2 YSYEKL. In nucleotides, the CDR3 is TGCGCCAGCAGCCAAGGTATGCGCCGGGGAGCGTATCAGCCCCAGCATTTT. This encodes CASSQGMRRGAYQPQHF.

The chain has TRBV5-1 and TRBJ1-3; 9 nucleotides match TRBD1. J lost 3 bases, V lost 0 bases, and 7 bases had no gene match. The CDR3 is 17 residues long. CDR1 and CDR2 from the germline V gene are SGHRS and YFSETQ. This CDR3 reads CASSLDRGPMVGNTIYF. The CDR3 DNA follows: TGCGCCAGCAGCTTGGACAGGGGGCCCATGGTTGGAAACACCATATATTTT. Full variable domain (rest looked up from reference TRBV5-1 and TRBJ1-3): KAGVTQTPRYLIKTRGQQVTLSCSPISGHRSVSWYQQTPGQGLQFLFEYFSETQRNKGNFPGRFSGRQFSNSRSEMNVSTLELGDSALYLCASSLDRGPMVGNTIYFGEGSWLTVV.

The rearrangement joins TRBV6-5 to TRBJ2-5; 11 nucleotides line up with TRBD1. After removal of 7 bases from V and 13 bases from J, the junction contained 11 bases not matched to a gene. Germline CDR1 and CDR2: MNHEY and SVGAGI. CDR3 length: 13 residues. CDR3 bases: TGTGCCAGCACCACCGGGACAGGGGGAGTGCCGTACTTC. Residues: CASTTGTGGVPYF.

The chain employs TRBV2 and TRBJ1-1, with D uncertain. The V and J ends lost 7 bases and 2 bases respectively, with 5 bases between them. Per germline, CDR1 SNHLY and CDR2 FYNNEI. CDR3 size: 11 residues. The CDR3 bases are TGTGCCAGCAAATTAAACACTGAAGCTTTCTTT. As protein: CASKLNTEAFF.

The V and J genes are TRBV2 and TRBJ1-5; D is undetermined. The germline gives CDR1 SNHLY, CDR2 FYNNEI. The germline V and J ends were trimmed by 6 bases and 4 bases, with 7 bases remaining between them. This CDR3 region has 12 residues. The CDR3 DNA reads TGTGCCAGCAGGGGCCTTAATCAGCCCCAGCATTTT. As protein: CASRGLNQPQHF.

The chain uses TRBV18 and TRBJ1-2; no reliable D call. Per germline, CDR1 KGHSH and CDR2 LQKENI. Trimming took off 4 bases at V and 0 bases at J, with 18 bases between the two ends. This CDR3 is 17 amino acids long. CDR3 loop: CASSLGGVGNSNYGYTF. In nucleotides, the CDR3 is TGTGCCAGCTCACTCGGAGGAGTGGGAAATTCTAACTATGGCTACACCTTC.

J is TRBJ1-2 and V is TRBV19, with D hard to call. Trimming took off 8 bases at V and 1 base at J, with 14 bases between the two ends. CDR1 and CDR2 (germline): LNHDA, SQIVND (reference sequence). CDR3 length equals 14 residues. The CDR3 DNA follows: TGTGCCAGTGCGGCAGCACGCCGTAACTATGGCTACACCTTC. Protein sequence: CASAAARRNYGYTF. The full variable domain, rest sourced from reference TRBV19 and TRBJ1-2, is DGGITQSPKYLFRKEGQNVTLSCEQNLNHDAMYWYRQDPGQGLRLIYYSQIVNDFQKGDIAEGYSVSREKKESFPLTVTSAQKNPTAFYLCASAAARRNYGYTFGSGTRLTVV.

The chain combines TRBV7-2 with TRBJ2-7; D is undetermined. The CDR3 is 11 residues long. Trimming took 5 bases from V and 3 from J, leaving 5 bases between them. CDR1 SGHTA and CDR2 FQGNSA come from the germline V gene. This chain's CDR3 is CASSPLYEQYF. The CDR3 coding sequence is TGTGCCAGCAGCCCACTCTACGAGCAGTACTTC.

In DNA form, the CDR3 reads TGTGCCAGCAGCTTCGAGAGGGCTGAAGCTTTCTTT. Its protein product is CASSFERAEAFF. The chain uses TRBV5-4 and TRBJ1-1; no reliable D call. Germline V gene lookup returns CDR1 SGHNT and CDR2 YYREEE (reference sequence). V was shortened by 2 bases and J by 6 bases, with 8 bases between the two germline ends. This CDR3 is built from 12 residues. The variable domain in full, completed from reference TRBV5-4 and TRBJ1-1, reads ETGVTQSPTHLIKTRGQQVTLRCSSQSGHNTVSWYQQALGQGPQFIFQYYREEENGRGNFPPRFSGLQFPNYSSELNVNALELDDSALYLCASSFERAEAFFGQGTRLTVV.

Here the CDR3 reads CASSVGFTEAFF. The CDR3 DNA reads as TGTGCCAGCAGCGTGGGCTTCACTGAAGCTTTCTTT. The genes are TRBV7-2 and TRBJ1-1; no firm D call. There are 12 residues in the CDR3. The germline gives CDR1 SGHTA, CDR2 FQGNSA. Between the trimmed V and J ends, which lost 5 bases and 4 bases, there was a span of 8 bases.

The chain is built from TRBV5-1 and TRBJ2-7, with TRBD1 matching 10 bases. The trim removed 3 bases at V and 4 bases at J, leaving 10 bases unmatched. The CDR3 spans 16 residues. CDR1 SGHRS and CDR2 YFSETQ come from the germline V gene. CDR3 sequence (DNA): TGCGCCAGCAGCTCGGGACAGGGGTTTCCTATATACGAGCAGTACTTC. Residues: CASSSGQGFPIYEQYF.

This clone turned up a few times. This chain uses TRBV7-2 with TRBJ1-1; D remains ambiguous. The V gene lost 3 bases and the J gene lost 0 bases, with 11 bases spanning the gap. CDR3 length equals 15 residues. Germline CDR1 and CDR2: SGHTA and FQGNSA. CDR3 sequence reads: CASSFGGSLNTEAFF. The CDR3 coding sequence is TGTGCCAGCAGCTTCGGCGGGAGCCTGAACACTGAAGCTTTCTTT.

This clone was picked up one time. The chain links TRBV5-1 to TRBJ1-1; D is unresolved. The CDR3 consists of 13 residues. The germline CDR1 and CDR2 sequences are SGHRS and YFSETQ. With 2 bases removed from V and 1 base from J, the gap between germline ends came to 6 bases. DNA of the CDR3: TGCGCCAGCAGCTTTGCGGGGAACACTGAAGCTTTCTTT. It codes for CASSFAGNTEAFF. Looking up the rest from reference TRBV5-1 and TRBJ1-1 gives the full variable domain: KAGVTQTPRYLIKTRGQQVTLSCSPISGHRSVSWYQQTPGQGLQFLFEYFSETQRNKGNFPGRFSGRQFSNSRSEMNVSTLELGDSALYLCASSFAGNTEAFFGQGTRLTVV.

In regard to this clone: The sample contains more than one DNA sequence encoding this CDR3. The chain uses TRBV2 and TRBJ2-7; no firm D call. CDR1 is SNHLY, CDR2 FYNNEI, per germline. V lost 5 bases and J lost 0, with 5 bases in between. This CDR3 is built from 12 residues. CDR3 region: CASSYSSYEQYF. The DNA for the CDR3 is TGTGCCAGCAGTTACAGCTCCTACGAGCAGTACTTC.

This rearrangement joins TRBV30 to TRBJ1-1, with D possibly matching TRBD1 (5 bases). CDR1 and CDR2 (germline): GTSNPN, SVGIG (reference sequence). There are 14 residues in the CDR3. Trimming removed 4 bases from V and 5 bases from J, with 17 bases in between. CDR3 bases: TGTGCCTGGAATAAAGGAGGGGAGGGAACTGAAGCTTTCTTT. It yields the protein CAWNKGGEGTEAFF.

V usage is TRBV29-1 and J usage is TRBJ2-3, with a weak D call TRBD1 (6 bases). V was cut by 7 bases and J by 3 bases, with 20 bases left in between. Germline V gives CDR1 SQVTM, CDR2 ANQGSEA. The CDR3 has 15 amino acids. DNA for the CDR3: TGCAGCGCCGGGCAGGGGTACAGGGTTACAGATACGCAGTATTTT. Encoded protein: CSAGQGYRVTDTQYF.

Here the CDR3 reads CASSLAYTDTQYF. The CDR3 DNA reads as TGTGCCAGCAGCTTAGCTTACACAGATACGCAGTATTTT. The chain combines TRBV7-2 with TRBJ2-3; unclear D gene. V gave up 0 bases and J gave up 2 bases, with 3 bases separating them. The CDR3 length is 13 residues. Germline V gives CDR1 SGHTA, CDR2 FQGNSA.

The rearrangement joins TRBV5-1 to TRBJ1-2; D is perhaps TRBD1 (6 bases). The CDR3 runs to 13 residues. Germline values: CDR1 SGHRS, CDR2 YFSETQ. The ends were cut back, 3 bases at V and 4 bases at J, with 10 bases in the middle. The CDR3: CASSSQGSYGYTF. CDR3 DNA: TGCGCCAGCAGCTCGCAGGGGAGCTATGGCTACACCTTC.

V gene TRBV29-1 combines with J gene TRBJ2-7; the match to TRBD1 covers 8 bases. The CDR3 contains 16 residues. Germline assignment: CDR1 SQVTM and CDR2 ANQGSEA. With 5 bases clipped from V and 2 bases from J, the junction kept 14 bases outside the gene matches. Here the CDR3 reads CSVLGDRGHSPYEQYF. The CDR3 DNA reads as TGCAGCGTTCTGGGCGACAGGGGACACAGCCCCTACGAGCAGTACTTC.

This clone was picked up one time. Additional DNA sequences in this sample encode the identical CDR3. The chain links TRBV18 to TRBJ1-3, with D tentatively TRBD1 (5 bases). CDR3 length: 17 amino acids. Trimming cost V 1 base and J 1 base, with 14 bases left between them. Germline assignment: CDR1 KGHSH and CDR2 LQKENI. CDR3 region: CASSPRGDGGSGNTIYF. The CDR3 DNA sequence: TGTGCCAGCTCACCACGGGGAGACGGGGGTTCTGGAAACACCATATATTTT. Combining the CDR3 with reference TRBV18 and TRBJ1-3 gives the whole variable domain NAGVMQNPRHLVRRRGQEARLRCSPMKGHSHVYWYRQLPEEGLKFMVYLQKENIIDESGMPKERFSAEFPKEGPSILRIQQVVRGDSAAYFCASSPRGDGGSGNTIYFGEGSWLTVV.